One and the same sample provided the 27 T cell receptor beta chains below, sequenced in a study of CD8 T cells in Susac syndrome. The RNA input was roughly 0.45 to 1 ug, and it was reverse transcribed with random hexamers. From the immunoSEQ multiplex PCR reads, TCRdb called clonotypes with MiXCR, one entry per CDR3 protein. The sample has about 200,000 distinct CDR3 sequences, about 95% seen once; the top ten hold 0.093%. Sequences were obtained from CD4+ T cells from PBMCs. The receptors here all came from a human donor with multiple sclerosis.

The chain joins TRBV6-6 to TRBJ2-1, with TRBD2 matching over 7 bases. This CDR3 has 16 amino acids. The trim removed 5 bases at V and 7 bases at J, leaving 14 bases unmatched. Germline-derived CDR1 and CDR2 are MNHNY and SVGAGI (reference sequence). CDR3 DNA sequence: TGTGCCAGCAGTGCCCTAGGGGCGGGAGCTAAAAATGAGCAGTTCTTC. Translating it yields CASSALGAGAKNEQFF.

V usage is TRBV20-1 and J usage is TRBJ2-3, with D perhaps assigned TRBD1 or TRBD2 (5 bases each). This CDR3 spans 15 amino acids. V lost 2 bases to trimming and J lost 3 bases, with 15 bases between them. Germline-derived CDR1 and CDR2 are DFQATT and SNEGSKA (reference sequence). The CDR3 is CSARPRDLKTDTQYF. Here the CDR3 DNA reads TGCAGTGCTAGACCCCGGGACCTCAAGACAGATACGCAGTATTTT.

The CDR3 sequence: CASSFRDVYNEQFF. CDR3 DNA: TGTGCCAGCAGTTTCAGGGACGTGTACAATGAGCAGTTCTTC. V and J are TRBV12-3 or TRBV12-4 and TRBJ2-1; possibly TRBD1 or TRBD2 for D (5 bases each). This CDR3 contains 14 residues. With 3 bases removed from V and 4 bases from J, the gap between germline ends came to 10 bases.

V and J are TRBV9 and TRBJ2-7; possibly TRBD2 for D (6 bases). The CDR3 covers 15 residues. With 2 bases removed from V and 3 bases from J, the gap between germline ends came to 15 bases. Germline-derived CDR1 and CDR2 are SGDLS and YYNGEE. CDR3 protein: CASSVSPGEDYEQYF. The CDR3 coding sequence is TGTGCCAGCAGCGTTTCCCCGGGGGAGGACTACGAGCAGTACTTC.

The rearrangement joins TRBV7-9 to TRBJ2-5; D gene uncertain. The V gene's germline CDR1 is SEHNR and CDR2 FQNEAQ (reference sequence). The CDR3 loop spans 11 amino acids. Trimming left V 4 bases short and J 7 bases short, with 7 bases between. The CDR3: CASSSPGTQYF. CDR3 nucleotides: TGTGCCAGCAGCTCCCCGGGGACCCAGTACTTC.

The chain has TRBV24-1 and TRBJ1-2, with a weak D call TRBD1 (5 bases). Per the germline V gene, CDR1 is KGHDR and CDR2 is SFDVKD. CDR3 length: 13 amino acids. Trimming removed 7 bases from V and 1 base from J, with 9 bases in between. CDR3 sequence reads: CATRADNNYGYTF. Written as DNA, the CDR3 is TGTGCCACCAGAGCGGACAATAACTATGGCTACACCTTC.

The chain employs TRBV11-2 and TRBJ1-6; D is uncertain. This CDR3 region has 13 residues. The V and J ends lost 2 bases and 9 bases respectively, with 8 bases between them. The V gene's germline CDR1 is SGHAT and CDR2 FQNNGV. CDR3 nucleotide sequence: TGTGCCAGCAGCTTAAGGGAGAGTTCACCCCTCCACTTT. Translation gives CASSLRESSPLHF.

The CDR3 coding sequence is TGTGCCAGCAGTTTTCCAGCTTCCTACGAGCAGTACTTC. This encodes CASSFPASYEQYF. This sequence joins TRBV12-3 or TRBV12-4 and TRBJ2-7; D remains unclear. Deletions cut 3 bases from V and 1 base from J, with 7 bases between. This CDR3 region has 13 residues.

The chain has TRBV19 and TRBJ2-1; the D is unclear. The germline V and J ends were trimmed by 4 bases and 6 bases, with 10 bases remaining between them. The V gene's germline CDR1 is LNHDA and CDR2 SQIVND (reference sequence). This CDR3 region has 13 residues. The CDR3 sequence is CASSTSGGNEQFF. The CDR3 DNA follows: TGTGCCAGTAGTACCTCTGGTGGCAATGAGCAGTTCTTC.

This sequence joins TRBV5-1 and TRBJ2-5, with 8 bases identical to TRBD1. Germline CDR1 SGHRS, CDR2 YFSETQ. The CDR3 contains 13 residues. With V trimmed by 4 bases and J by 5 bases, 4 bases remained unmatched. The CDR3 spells CASSRTGKETQYF. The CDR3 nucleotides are TGCGCCAGCAGCCGGACAGGGAAGGAGACCCAGTACTTC.

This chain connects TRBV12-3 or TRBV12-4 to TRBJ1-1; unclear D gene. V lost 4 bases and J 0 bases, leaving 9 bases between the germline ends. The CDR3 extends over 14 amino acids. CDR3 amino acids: CASSWANMNTEAFF. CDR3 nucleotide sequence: TGTGCCAGCAGTTGGGCAAACATGAACACTGAAGCTTTCTTT.

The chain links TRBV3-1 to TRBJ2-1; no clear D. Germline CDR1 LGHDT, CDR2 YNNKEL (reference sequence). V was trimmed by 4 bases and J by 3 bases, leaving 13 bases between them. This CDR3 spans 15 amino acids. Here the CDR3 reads CASSPLGRNYNEQFF. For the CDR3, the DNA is TGTGCCAGCAGCCCCCTCGGGCGAAACTACAATGAGCAGTTCTTC.

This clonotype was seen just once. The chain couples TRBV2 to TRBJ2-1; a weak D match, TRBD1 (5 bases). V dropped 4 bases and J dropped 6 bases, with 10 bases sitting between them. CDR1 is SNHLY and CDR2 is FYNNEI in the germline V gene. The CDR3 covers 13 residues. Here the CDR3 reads CASSGTLGNEQFF. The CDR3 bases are TGTGCCAGCAGTGGGACACTGGGCAATGAGCAGTTCTTC. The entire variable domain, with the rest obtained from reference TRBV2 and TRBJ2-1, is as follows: EPEVTQTPSHQVTQMGQEVILRCVPISNHLYFYWYRQILGQKVEFLVSFYNNEISEKSEIFDDQFSVERPDGSNFTLKIRSTKLEDSAMYFCASSGTLGNEQFFGPGTRLTVL.

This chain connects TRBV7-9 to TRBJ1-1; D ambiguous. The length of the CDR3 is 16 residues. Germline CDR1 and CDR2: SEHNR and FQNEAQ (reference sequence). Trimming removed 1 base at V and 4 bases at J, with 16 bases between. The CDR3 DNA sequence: TGTGCCAGCAGCTTAGGGGTCGGGCCTGGTGGCACTGAAGCTTTCTTT. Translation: CASSLGVGPGGTEAFF.

The CDR3 region has the DNA TGTGCCAGCAGCGGGGAGGTCCGGGACGAGCAGTACTTC. It encodes CASSGEVRDEQYF. The gene calls are TRBV9 and TRBJ2-7; D may be TRBD2 (6 bases). Trimming stripped 3 bases from V and 5 bases from J, with 12 bases between. Germline V CDR1 and CDR2: SGDLS, YYNGEE. The CDR3 length is 13 residues.

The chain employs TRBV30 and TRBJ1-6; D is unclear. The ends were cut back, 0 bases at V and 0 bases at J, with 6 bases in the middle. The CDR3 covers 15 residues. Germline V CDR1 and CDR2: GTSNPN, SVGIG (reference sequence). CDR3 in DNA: TGTGCCTGGAGTGTATACAGCTCCTATAATTCACCCCTCCACTTT. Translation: CAWSVYSSYNSPLHF.

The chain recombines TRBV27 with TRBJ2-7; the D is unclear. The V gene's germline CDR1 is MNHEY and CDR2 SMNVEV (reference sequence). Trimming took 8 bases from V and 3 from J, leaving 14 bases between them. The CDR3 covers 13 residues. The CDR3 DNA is TGTGCCAGCGCCCCATCGGCCAACTACGAGCAGTACTTC. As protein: CASAPSANYEQYF.

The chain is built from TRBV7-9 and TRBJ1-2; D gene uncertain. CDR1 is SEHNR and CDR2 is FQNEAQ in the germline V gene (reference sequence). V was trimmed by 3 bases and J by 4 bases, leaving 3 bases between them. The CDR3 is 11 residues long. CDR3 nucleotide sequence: TGTGCCAGCAGCTTCGGCTATGGCTACACCTTC. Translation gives CASSFGYGYTF.

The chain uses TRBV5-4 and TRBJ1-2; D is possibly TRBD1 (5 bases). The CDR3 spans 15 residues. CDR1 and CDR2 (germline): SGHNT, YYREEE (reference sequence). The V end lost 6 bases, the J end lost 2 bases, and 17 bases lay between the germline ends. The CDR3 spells CASTLVGGRNYGYTF. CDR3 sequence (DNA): TGTGCCAGCACCTTAGTTGGGGGACGCAACTATGGCTACACCTTC.

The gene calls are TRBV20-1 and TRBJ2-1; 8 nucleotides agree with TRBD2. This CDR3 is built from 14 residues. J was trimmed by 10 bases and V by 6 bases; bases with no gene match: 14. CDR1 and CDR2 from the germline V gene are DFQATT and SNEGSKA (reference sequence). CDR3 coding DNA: TGCAGTGCCCGTCGGGAGGGCCTCGGAAGGGAGCAGTTCTTC. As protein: CSARREGLGREQFF.

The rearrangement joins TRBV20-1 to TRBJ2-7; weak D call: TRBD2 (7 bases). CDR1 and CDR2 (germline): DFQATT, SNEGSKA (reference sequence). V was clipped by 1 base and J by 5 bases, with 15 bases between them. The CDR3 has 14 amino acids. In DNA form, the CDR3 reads TGCAGTGCTAGAGTGGGAGGGGGAGTTGACGAGCAGTACTTC. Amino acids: CSARVGGGVDEQYF.

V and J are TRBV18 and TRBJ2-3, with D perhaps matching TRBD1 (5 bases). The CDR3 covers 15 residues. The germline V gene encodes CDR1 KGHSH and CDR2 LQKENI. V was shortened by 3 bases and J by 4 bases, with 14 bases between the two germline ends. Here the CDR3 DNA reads TGTGCCAGCTCACCCCCTCACCCAGGGTCAGATACGCAGTATTTT. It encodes CASSPPHPGSDTQYF. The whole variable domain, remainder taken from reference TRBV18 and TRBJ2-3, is NAGVMQNPRHLVRRRGQEARLRCSPMKGHSHVYWYRQLPEEGLKFMVYLQKENIIDESGMPKERFSAEFPKEGPSILRIQQVVRGDSAAYFCASSPPHPGSDTQYFGPGTRLTVL.

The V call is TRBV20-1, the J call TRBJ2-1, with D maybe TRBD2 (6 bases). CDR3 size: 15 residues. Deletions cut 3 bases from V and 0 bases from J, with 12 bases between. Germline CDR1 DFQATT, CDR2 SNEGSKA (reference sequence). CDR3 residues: CSARKRVSSYNEQFF. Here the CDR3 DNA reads TGCAGTGCTAGGAAGCGGGTGAGCTCCTACAATGAGCAGTTCTTC.

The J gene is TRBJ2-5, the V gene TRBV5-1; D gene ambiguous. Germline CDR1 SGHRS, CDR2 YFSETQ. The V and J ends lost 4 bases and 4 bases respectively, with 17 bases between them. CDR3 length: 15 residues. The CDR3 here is CASSPDGEERETQYF. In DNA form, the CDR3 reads TGCGCCAGCAGCCCCGATGGCGAGGAACGAGAGACCCAGTACTTC.

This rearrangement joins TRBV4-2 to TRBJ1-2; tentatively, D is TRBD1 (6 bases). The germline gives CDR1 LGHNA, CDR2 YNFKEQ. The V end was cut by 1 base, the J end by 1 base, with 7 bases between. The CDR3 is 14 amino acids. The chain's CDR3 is CASSQGQVNYGYTF. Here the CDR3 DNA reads TGTGCCAGCAGCCAAGGACAGGTTAACTATGGCTACACCTTC.

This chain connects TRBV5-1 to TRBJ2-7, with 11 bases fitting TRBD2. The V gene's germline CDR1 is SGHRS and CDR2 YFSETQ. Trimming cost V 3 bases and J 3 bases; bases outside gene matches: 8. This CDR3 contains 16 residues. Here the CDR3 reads CASSSATSGILYEQYF. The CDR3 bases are TGCGCCAGCAGCTCAGCGACTAGCGGGATCCTCTACGAGCAGTACTTC.

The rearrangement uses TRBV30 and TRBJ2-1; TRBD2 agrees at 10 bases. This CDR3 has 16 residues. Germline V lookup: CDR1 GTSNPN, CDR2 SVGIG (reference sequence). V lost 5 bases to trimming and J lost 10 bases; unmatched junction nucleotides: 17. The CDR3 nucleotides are TGTGCCTGGTGTCCCTCCGGAGCGGGGGGGCGGTTCGAGCAGTTCTTC. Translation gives CAWCPSGAGGRFEQFF.